The text below deals with one T cell receptor (beta chain). Its specificity is not known. Sequencing used immunoSEQ multiplex PCR; TCRdb keeps in-frame clones, though not all of them. The sample has tens of thousands of clones, about 70% seen once. Antigen-specific CD4+ T cells were expanded (with viral peptide pools) by the ViraFEST assay ahead of sequencing. Investigators separated out CD4+ T cells once around 10 days of culture had passed. The CDR3 covers 15 residues. CDR1 is SGHNT, CDR2 YYREEE, per germline (reference sequence). V gave up 1 base and J gave up 7 bases, with 17 bases separating them. The data were obtained in a study of vaccination effects on CD4 cells after COVID-19. Study-level points and caveats: After vaccination, at late timepoints, clones induced by infection and by vaccine contracted markedly.

The chain combines TRBV5-4 with TRBJ2-5; D is unresolved. The TCR was taken from a human donor who received a COVID-19 vaccine. This material consisted of CD4+ T cells from PBMCs cultured with HCoV-229E spike peptides, taken before COVID-19 vaccination. CDR3 sequence reads: CASSLLDRLPGTQYF. The CDR3 DNA follows: TGTGCCAGCAGCTTGTTGGATCGGCTCCCGGGGACCCAGTACTTC.